These T cell receptor beta chains were read from a single sample in a study of patients and donors after allogeneic stem cell transplantation. TCRdb passed the RT-PCR reads through MiXCR, listing each CDR3 protein once. The table lists over 400,000 distinct CDR3 sequences, 15% to 20% of them singletons. Input material: blood, either unsorted or a sorted T cell fraction (not recorded which). These TCRs come from a human donor who was either an allogeneic HSCT recipient or a stem cell or donor lymphocyte infusion donor (not recorded which). It is not recorded whose cells these are; they may come from a transplant donor. CDR3s include the opening cysteine and the closing phenylalanine or tryptophan. A D gene is named only where the DNA matches it firmly. Rows may omit the clone size; those that give it use once, few, many or a size class.

TRBV15	TRBD2	TRBJ2-5	NA	CATSGGLAEETQYF	TGTGCCACCAGCGGCGGACTAGCGGAAGAGACCCAGTACTTC
TRBV27	NA	TRBJ1-1	many	CASRMSRMNTEAFF	TGTGCCAGCAGGATGAGTAGAATGAACACTGAAGCTTTCTTT
TRBV5-1	NA	TRBJ2-7	many	CASSLEGSVYEQYF	TGCGCCAGCAGCTTGGAGGGCAGTGTTTACGAGCAGTACTTC
TRBV6-5	TRBD2	TRBJ2-3	NA	CASSYVAGVTDTQYF	TGTGCCAGCAGTTACGTGGCGGGGGTTACAGATACGCAGTATTTT
TRBV19	NA	TRBJ1-5	NA	CASSILGGQGQPQHF	TGTGCCAGTAGTATCTTAGGGGGTCAGGGACAGCCCCAGCATTTT
TRBV7-6	TRBD2	TRBJ2-5	NA	CASSFWSGGRQETQYF	TGTGCCAGCAGCTTCTGGTCGGGAGGGCGCCAAGAGACCCAGTACTTC
TRBV20-1	NA	TRBJ2-7	few	CSARVNQNPYEQYF	TGCAGTGCTAGAGTGAACCAAAACCCATACGAGCAGTACTTC
TRBV6-6	NA	TRBJ1-1	NA	CASSYPKNTEAFF	TGTGCCAGCAGTTACCCGAAGAACACTGAAGCTTTCTTT
TRBV15	NA	TRBJ1-1	few	CATSRESRSGAFF	TGTGCCACCAGCAGAGAAAGTAGGTCGGGAGCTTTCTTT
TRBV7-6	TRBD2	TRBJ2-1	few	CASSGRGVAGGLMITNEQFF	TGTGCCAGCAGCGGCCGTGGGGTAGCGGGAGGGCTGATGATAACCAATGAGCAGTTCTTC
TRBV20-1	NA	TRBJ2-3	NA	CSARPPTDTQYF	TGCAGTGCTAGACCTCCCACAGATACGCAGTATTTT
TRBV2	NA	TRBJ2-5	NA	CASSRGSGGTQYF	TGTGCCAGCTCCCGGGGGTCCGGTGGGACCCAGTACTTC
TRBV7-6	TRBD1	TRBJ2-2	few	CASSSLVVGQGNTGELFF	TGTGCCAGCAGTAGTCTGGTGGTGGGACAGGGGAACACCGGGGAGCTGTTTTTT
TRBV6-1	NA	TRBJ2-3	NA	CASSERGRGTTDTQYF	TGTGCCAGCAGTGAAAGGGGGCGGGGGACCACAGATACGCAGTATTTT
TRBV18	NA	TRBJ2-3	NA	CASSPPDGGTQYF	TGTGCCAGCTCACCACCGGATGGTGGGACGCAGTATTTT
TRBV4-2	NA	TRBJ2-1	few	CASSQVLGGYNEQFF	TGTGCCAGCAGCCAAGTCTTAGGGGGCTACAATGAGCAGTTCTTC
TRBV4-1	TRBD2	TRBJ2-3	NA	CASSQSSGRASDTQYF	TGCGCCAGCAGCCAATCTAGCGGGAGGGCCTCGGATACGCAGTATTTT
TRBV3-1	NA	TRBJ1-5	NA	CASSQDQGGEQPQHF	TGTGCCAGCAGCCAAGATCAAGGAGGGGAACAGCCCCAGCATTTT
TRBV7-9	NA	TRBJ2-6	NA	CASSEGWPGANVLTF	TGTGCCAGCAGCGAGGGGTGGCCTGGGGCCAACGTCCTGACTTTC
TRBV12-5	TRBD1	TRBJ2-2	NA	CASGGSSGGANTGELFF	TGTGCTAGTGGTGGGTCATCAGGGGGCGCGAACACCGGGGAGCTGTTTTTT
TRBV29-1	TRBD2	TRBJ2-1	many	CSVEGAGGPHSLDEQFF	TGCAGCGTTGAGGGGGCGGGAGGGCCCCATTCGCTCGATGAGCAGTTCTTC
TRBV9	TRBD1	TRBJ1-3	NA	CASSIYGQVDTIYF	TGTGCCAGCAGCATATACGGACAGGTGGACACCATATATTTT
TRBV18	NA	TRBJ2-3	NA	CASSPLNPDTQYF	TGTGCCAGCTCACCCCTAAACCCAGATACGCAGTATTTT
TRBV7-9	NA	TRBJ2-7	NA	CASSSRQTPGDSYEQYF	TGTGCCAGCAGCTCAAGACAGACCCCGGGGGACTCCTACGAGCAGTACTTC
TRBV25-1	TRBD1	TRBJ1-2	few	CASSDRTGIYGYTF	TGTGCCAGCAGTGATAGGACAGGGATCTATGGCTACACCTTC
TRBV15	TRBD1	TRBJ1-5	NA	CATSRVGQGAQKGGEPQHF	TGTGCCACCAGCAGAGTTGGACAGGGGGCGCAAAAAGGAGGGGAGCCCCAGCATTTT
TRBV11-3	NA	TRBJ2-2	few	CASSSGGRGNTGELFF	TGTGCCAGCAGCTCTGGGGGCAGGGGGAACACCGGGGAGCTGTTTTTT
TRBV20-1	NA	TRBJ2-3	NA	CSARGGFGFTDTQYF	TGCAGTGCTAGGGGGGGATTCGGTTTCACAGATACGCAGTATTTT
TRBV10-3	NA	TRBJ2-1	few	CASARTLFDNEQFF	TGTGCCAGCGCAAGGACCCTGTTTGACAATGAGCAGTTCTTC
TRBV6-5	NA	TRBJ2-3	NA	CASSYGALGDTQYF	TGTGCCAGCAGTTACGGGGCCTTGGGAGATACGCAGTATTTT
TRBV2	NA	TRBJ2-3	many	CASSRGGSTDTQYF	TGTGCCAGCAGCCGCGGTGGGAGCACAGATACGCAGTATTTT
TRBV20-1	NA	TRBJ2-1	NA	CSARDFSYNEQFF	TGCAGTGCTAGAGATTTCTCCTACAATGAGCAGTTCTTC
TRBV6-2/TRBV6-3	TRBD1	TRBJ2-2	NA	CASSWGQGARTGELFF	TGTGCCAGCAGTTGGGGACAGGGGGCGAGGACCGGGGAGCTGTTTTTT
TRBV4-2	NA	TRBJ2-7	many	CASSQTLDISYEQYF	TGTGCCAGCAGCCAGACCCTGGACATATCCTACGAGCAGTACTTC
TRBV10-3	NA	TRBJ2-3	few	CAISEARLGPDTQYF	TGTGCCATCAGTGAGGCACGGTTAGGGCCAGATACGCAGTATTTT
TRBV30	NA	TRBJ1-1	NA	CAWGRNTEAFF	TGTGCCTGGGGGAGGAACACTGAAGCTTTCTTT
TRBV11-1	TRBD2	TRBJ2-1	many	CASSLALAGDTTYNEQFF	TGTGCCAGCAGCTTAGCCCTAGCGGGGGATACTACCTACAATGAGCAGTTCTTC
TRBV19	NA	TRBJ1-5	few	CASSISNQPQHF	TGTGCCAGTAGTATTAGCAATCAGCCCCAGCATTTT
TRBV7-6	TRBD1	TRBJ2-7	few	CASSLAGQGGEQYF	TGTGCCAGCAGCCTCGCCGGACAGGGGGGCGAGCAGTACTTC
TRBV5-1	NA	TRBJ2-5	many	CASSLFQQETQYF	TGCGCCAGCAGCTTGTTCCAGCAAGAGACCCAGTACTTC
TRBV12-3/TRBV12-4	TRBD1	TRBJ1-1	many	CASSRDRGRSTEAFF	TGTGCCAGCAGTCGGGACAGGGGGCGGTCCACTGAAGCTTTCTTT
TRBV9	NA	TRBJ2-1	NA	CASSVDSGGSYNEQFF	TGTGCCAGCAGCGTAGACAGTGGGGGCTCCTACAATGAGCAGTTCTTC
TRBV6-5	TRBD1	TRBJ2-5	few	CASSSDRVGETQYF	TGTGCCAGCAGTTCGGACAGGGTAGGAGAGACCCAGTACTTC
TRBV12-3/TRBV12-4	TRBD2	TRBJ2-1	many	CASSSPGLGTNEQFF	TGTGCCAGCAGTTCCCCGGGACTAGGGACCAATGAGCAGTTCTTC
TRBV5-6	TRBD1	TRBJ2-2	few	CASSWAWDRNTGELFF	TGTGCCAGCAGCTGGGCGTGGGACAGGAACACCGGGGAGCTGTTTTTT
TRBV12-3/TRBV12-4	NA	TRBJ2-7	many	CASSLEVTEQYF	TGTGCCAGCAGTTTAGAGGTGACCGAGCAGTACTTC
TRBV27	TRBD1	TRBJ1-4	many	CASSLSQWTGRPNEKLFF	TGTGCCAGCAGTTTGTCCCAGTGGACAGGAAGACCTAATGAAAAACTGTTTTTT
TRBV6-5	TRBD1	TRBJ1-2	few	CASSQGAQGYTF	TGTGCCAGCAGTCAGGGGGCGCAGGGCTACACCTTC
TRBV18	NA	TRBJ2-5	few	CASSPNPETQYF	TGTGCCAGCTCACCAAACCCGGAGACCCAGTACTTC